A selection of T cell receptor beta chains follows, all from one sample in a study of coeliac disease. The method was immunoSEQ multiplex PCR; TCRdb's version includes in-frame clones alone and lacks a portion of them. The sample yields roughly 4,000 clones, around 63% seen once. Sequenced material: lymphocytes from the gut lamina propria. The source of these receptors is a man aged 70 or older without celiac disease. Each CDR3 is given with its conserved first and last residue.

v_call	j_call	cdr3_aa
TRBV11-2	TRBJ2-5	CASSSGTSGGRQETQYF
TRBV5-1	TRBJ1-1	CASSWGGGRVNTEAFF
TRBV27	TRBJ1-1	CASRDDRGINTEAFF
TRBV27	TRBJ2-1	CASSHPSRLGDEQFF
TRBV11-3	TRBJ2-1	CASSRGVAEQFF
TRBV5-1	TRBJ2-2	CASSLERVTNTGELFF
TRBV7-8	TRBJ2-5	CASSTGLAGRGETQYF
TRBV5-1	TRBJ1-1	CASSMDGGDTEAFF
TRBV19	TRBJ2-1	CASSDRYNEQFF
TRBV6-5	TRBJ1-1	CASRLGGGMGEAFF
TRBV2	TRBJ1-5	CAKGQGSNQPQHF
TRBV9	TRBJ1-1	CASSVGQGAVAFF
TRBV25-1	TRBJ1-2	CASSEAGDYGYTF
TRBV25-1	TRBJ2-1	CASSPAGMYHEQFF
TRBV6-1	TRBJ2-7	CASKRTGGSSDEQYF
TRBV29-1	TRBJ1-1	CSVAGQLNTEAFF
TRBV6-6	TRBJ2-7	CATGRQGATYEQYF
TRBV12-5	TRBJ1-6	CASGLVTQGIYNSPLHF
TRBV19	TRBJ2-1	CASSGTGGSSPQFF
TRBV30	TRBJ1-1	CAWIQGATEAFF
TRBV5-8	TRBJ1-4	CASSLVLGGVEKLFF
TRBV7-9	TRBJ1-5	CASSFAGTDNQPQHF
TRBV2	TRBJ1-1	CASGMTGPLAGAFF
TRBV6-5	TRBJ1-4	CASSSTLGGASEKLFF
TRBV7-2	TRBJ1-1	CASSQQGSATEAFF
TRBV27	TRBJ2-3	CASSYQRVRTDTQYF
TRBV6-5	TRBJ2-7	CASRLGRGSSYEQYF
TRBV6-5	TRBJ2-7	CASRLGRAISYEQYF